The 23 T cell receptor beta chains below all came from one sample that was sequenced in a study of blood T cell repertoires in COVID-19. Clones were sequenced by immunoSEQ multiplex PCR, and TCRdb holds only the in-frame ones, with some missing. This sample yields over 450,000 clones, of which roughly 89% are seen a single time; 0.7% to 1% belongs to the top ten. Sequencing input: peripheral blood. The receptors stem from a man younger than 30 with COVID-19, enrolled during active disease.

On this clone: This sample includes further DNA sequences coding for the same CDR3. The chain joins TRBV19 to TRBJ2-1, with TRBD2 as a possible D gene (5 bases). CDR1 and CDR2 from the germline V gene are LNHDA and SQIVND (reference sequence). This CDR3 is 16 amino acids long. V shed 1 base and J shed 0 bases, with 10 bases lying between them. The CDR3 reads CASSIGGRSSYNEQFF. Here the CDR3 DNA reads TGTGCCAGTAGTATAGGCGGGCGGAGCTCCTACAATGAGCAGTTCTTC.

This sequence joins TRBV6-1 and TRBJ2-3, with TRBD1 as a possible D gene (5 bases). The V gene's germline CDR1 is MNHNS and CDR2 SASEGT. Trimming removed 2 bases at V and 2 bases at J, with 11 bases between. This CDR3 region has 15 residues. The chain's CDR3 is CASSERQRPTDTQYF. As DNA, the CDR3 is TGTGCCAGCAGTGAAAGACAGCGTCCCACAGATACGCAGTATTTT.

The chain couples TRBV14 to TRBJ2-1; D is unresolved. The germline gives CDR1 SGHDN, CDR2 FVKESK. The CDR3 runs 14 residues. V was trimmed by 1 base and J by 5 bases, leaving 9 bases between them. CDR3 DNA sequence: TGTGCCAGCAGCCAAGTCTTCCGGGACAATGAGCAGTTCTTC. It specifies CASSQVFRDNEQFF.

The sample holds a few counts of this clone. The chain employs TRBV6-2 or TRBV6-3 and TRBJ2-7; 9 nucleotides line up with TRBD1. The CDR3 extends over 15 amino acids. The germline gives CDR1 MNHEY, CDR2 SVGEGT. V gave up 1 base and J gave up 6 bases; unmatched junction bases: 7. This chain's CDR3 is CASSYLLRTGAEQYF. The CDR3 bases are TGTGCCAGCAGTTACTTACTCCGGACAGGGGCCGAGCAGTACTTC.

This chain links TRBV11-3 with TRBJ2-7; 9 positions match TRBD2. Germline lookup yields CDR1 SGHNT and CDR2 YENEEA. The CDR3 sequence is 17 residues long. V gave up 6 bases and J gave up 3 bases; unmatched junction bases: 15. This CDR3 reads CASSPPWSSGGNYEQYF. In DNA form, the CDR3 reads TGTGCCAGCAGTCCACCATGGAGTAGCGGGGGAAACTACGAGCAGTACTTC.

The V and J genes are TRBV19 and TRBJ2-1, with 12 positions matching TRBD1. CDR3 length: 15 amino acids. Germline CDR1 and CDR2: LNHDA and SQIVND (reference sequence). The J segment lost 4 bases and the V segment lost 9 bases, leaving 7 bases of the junction unmatched. In nucleotides, the CDR3 is TGTGCCAGCGGGGACAGGGGGCGTCTATACAATGAGCAGTTCTTC. It is translated as CASGDRGRLYNEQFF.

The CDR3 coding sequence is TGTGCCAGCAGCCCTCAGGGACAGTCCTACAATGAGCAGTTCTTC. Residues: CASSPQGQSYNEQFF. The chain is built from TRBV5-6 and TRBJ2-1; 7 nucleotides agree with TRBD1. J gave up 1 base and V 4 bases, and 5 bases lay outside the gene matches. The CDR3 has 15 residues. Germline CDR1 SGHDT, CDR2 YYEEEE.

This chain uses TRBV7-9 with TRBJ2-1; 7 bases match TRBD2. Germline V gene lookup returns CDR1 SEHNR and CDR2 FQNEAQ (reference sequence). CDR3 length: 16 residues. Germline trimming cut 5 bases from V and 8 bases from J; bases unmatched to any gene: 15. The CDR3 reads CASSPPWLAEIDEQFF. The CDR3 region has the DNA TGTGCCAGCAGCCCACCGTGGCTAGCGGAGATCGATGAGCAGTTCTTC.

This sequence joins TRBV7-9 and TRBJ1-6; D is undetermined. Trimming cost V 5 bases and J 14 bases, with 19 bases left between them. The V gene's germline CDR1 is SEHNR and CDR2 FQNEAQ (reference sequence). This CDR3 is 14 amino acids long. The CDR3 protein is CASSREVPPGSLHF. CDR3 nucleotide sequence: TGTGCCAGCAGCCGCGAAGTCCCGCCGGGGTCCCTCCACTTT.

The chain couples TRBV5-1 to TRBJ2-1; 11 bases line up with TRBD2. The V segment lost 6 bases and the J segment 10 bases; nucleotides outside the gene matches: 6. The germline V gene has CDR1 SGHRS and CDR2 YFSETQ. CDR3 size: 13 residues. The CDR3 here is CASNSGGAYEQFF. CDR3 sequence (DNA): TGCGCCAGCAATAGCGGGGGGGCCTACGAGCAGTTCTTC. Supplemented by reference TRBV5-1 and TRBJ2-1, the full variable domain reads KAGVTQTPRYLIKTRGQQVTLSCSPISGHRSVSWYQQTPGQGLQFLFEYFSETQRNKGNFPGRFSGRQFSNSRSEMNVSTLELGDSALYLCASNSGGAYEQFFGPGTRLTVL.

V gene TRBV6-5 combines with J gene TRBJ2-7; 9 bases are shared with TRBD1. Trimming cost V 7 bases and J 7 bases; bases outside gene matches: 11. Germline V CDR1 and CDR2: MNHEY, SVGAGI. The CDR3 is 14 residues long. CDR3 nucleotides: TGTGCCAGCACCCCGTGGGGACAGGGTCGGGAGCAGTACTTC. Amino acid sequence: CASTPWGQGREQYF.

The chain employs TRBV10-2 and TRBJ2-4; tentatively, D is TRBD1 (5 bases). Germline V CDR1 and CDR2: WSHSY, SAAADI. V shed 6 bases and J shed 2 bases, with 5 bases lying between them. The CDR3 is made up of 12 amino acids. DNA for the CDR3: TGCGCCAGCAGGGGGCCCAAAAACATTCAGTACTTC. Protein product: CASRGPKNIQYF.

The chain is built from TRBV5-4 and TRBJ2-3; D uncertain. CDR1 and CDR2 (germline): SGHNT, YYREEE (reference sequence). The CDR3 contains 17 residues. Deletions cut 4 bases from V and 4 bases from J, with 22 bases between. CDR3 sequence (DNA): TGTGCCAGCAGCCCAACAGTTTCGGTTGAGTATGCAGATACGCAGTATTTT. As protein: CASSPTVSVEYADTQYF. The full variable domain, completed using reference TRBV5-4 and TRBJ2-3, is ETGVTQSPTHLIKTRGQQVTLRCSSQSGHNTVSWYQQALGQGPQFIFQYYREEENGRGNFPPRFSGLQFPNYSSELNVNALELDDSALYLCASSPTVSVEYADTQYFGPGTRLTVL.

V gene TRBV15 combines with J gene TRBJ1-2, with TRBD1 identical over 7 bases. The V and J ends lost 5 bases and 4 bases, in that order; junction bases with no gene match: 7. The CDR3 contains 14 residues. CDR1 and CDR2 (germline): LNHNV, YYDKDF (reference sequence). In DNA, the CDR3 is TGTGCCACCAGCGAACCGGGACAGAGCTATGGCTACACCTTC. It is translated as CATSEPGQSYGYTF.

This chain connects TRBV5-5 to TRBJ1-5, with a weak D call TRBD1 (6 bases). Germline values: CDR1 SGHKS, CDR2 YYEKEE (reference sequence). The CDR3 sequence is 17 residues long. V was pared by 3 bases and J by 4 bases, with 20 bases between. This chain's CDR3 is CASSSSAGVNRNQPQHF. CDR3 sequence (DNA): TGTGCCAGCAGCTCGTCGGCAGGGGTAAATCGGAATCAGCCCCAGCATTTT.

The CDR3 DNA reads as TGTGCCAGCAGACATAGCGGGGGGGCGACCACCGGGGAGCTGTTTTTT. Protein: CASRHSGGATTGELFF. The V and J genes are TRBV5-4 and TRBJ2-2; 11 bases align to TRBD2. CDR3 size: 16 residues. CDR1 is SGHNT, CDR2 YYREEE, per germline (reference sequence). J was trimmed by 4 bases and V by 5 bases; bases with no gene match: 7.

The rearrangement uses TRBV2 and TRBJ2-3; D is uncertain. CDR1 and CDR2 (germline): SNHLY, FYNNEI. The V end was cut by 4 bases, the J end by 0 bases, with 11 bases between. This CDR3 has 15 residues. CDR3 residues: CASSVFLPSTDTQYF. In nucleotides, the CDR3 is TGTGCCAGCAGTGTCTTCCTCCCTAGCACAGATACGCAGTATTTT.

The chain has TRBV6-5 and TRBJ2-1; D not certain. The CDR3 is 14 amino acids. V was pared by 7 bases and J by 4 bases, with 14 bases between. Germline CDR1 is MNHEY and CDR2 is SVGAGI. The CDR3 spells CASTKPPLYNEQFF. CDR3 bases: TGTGCCAGCACAAAGCCCCCTTTGTACAATGAGCAGTTCTTC.

This chain joins TRBV4-1 and TRBJ2-5, with D perhaps TRBD2 (5 bases). Germline loops: CDR1 MGHRA, CDR2 YSYEKL. The CDR3 contains 15 residues. V was pared by 0 bases and J by 4 bases, with 12 bases between. The DNA for the CDR3 is TGCGCCAGCAGCCAAGATGTTCGGGGTAGAGAGACCCAGTACTTC. Translation: CASSQDVRGRETQYF.

The genes are TRBV2 and TRBJ1-4; tentative D call: TRBD1 (5 bases). Germline-derived CDR1 and CDR2 are SNHLY and FYNNEI. V lost 4 bases, J lost 0 bases, and 18 bases lay in between. CDR3 length equals 18 residues. CDR3 amino acids: CASSGYRLAIPTNEKLFF. CDR3 in DNA: TGTGCCAGCAGTGGCTACAGGTTGGCGATACCAACTAATGAAAAACTGTTTTTT.

The chain's CDR3 is CASSQRFELAGAYNEQFF. The CDR3 DNA reads as TGCGCCAGCAGCCAACGCTTCGAACTAGCGGGAGCCTACAATGAGCAGTTCTTC. V usage is TRBV4-1 and J usage is TRBJ2-1; 11 bases map to TRBD2. Germline V gives CDR1 MGHRA, CDR2 YSYEKL. The length of the CDR3 is 18 residues. V shed 2 bases, J shed 2 bases, and the junction held 8 bases outside the gene matches.

This sequence joins TRBV4-1 and TRBJ2-1; TRBD1 agrees at 9 bases. Germline V gene sequence: CDR1 MGHRA, CDR2 YSYEKL. CDR3 length: 14 amino acids. V was clipped by 4 bases and J by 10 bases; unmatched bases: 8. CDR3 amino acids: CASSPNLGTGEQFF. In DNA form, the CDR3 reads TGCGCCAGCAGCCCGAACCTGGGGACAGGGGAGCAGTTCTTC.

The V and J genes are TRBV5-1 and TRBJ1-3; TRBD1 is a possible D gene (5 bases). CDR1 and CDR2 (germline): SGHRS, YFSETQ. Trimming removed 4 bases from V and 6 bases from J, with 14 bases in between. CDR3 length: 14 amino acids. CDR3 loop: CASSRQSPENTIYF. The CDR3 region has the DNA TGCGCCAGCAGCCGACAGTCACCGGAAAACACCATATATTTT.